The T cell receptor (beta chain) under discussion was sequenced for a study of beta chain features in type 1 diabetes. About this clone itself: What it recognizes is unknown.

What was sequenced were expressed TCRB transcripts, since all of the isolated RNA had been reverse transcribed. TCRdb's copy holds only in-frame clones and misses some; the assay was immunoSEQ multiplex PCR. This sample carries around 300,000 clones, about 7.8% of them seen once, and the ten largest clones take over 0.8%. Study-level points and caveats: In comparison with healthy donors, patients had naive, central memory and Treg TCRB repertoires that appeared more similar. Moderate yet significant TCRB CDR3 shortening was seen in Type 1 diabetes patients in all four CD4+ subsets. Overrepresentation of cells with high TCR expression could result from cDNA sequencing. Insertion counts at VDJ junctions were lower in type 1 diabetes patients, who also showed more deletions there.

Germline loops: CDR1 MNHEY, CDR2 SVGAGI. This CDR3 is built from 13 residues. The junction had 5 bases not matched to a gene; V was cut back by 5 bases and J by 8 bases. Material: central memory CD4+ T cells from blood. The chain employs TRBV6-5 and TRBJ2-1; TRBD1 aligns across 8 bases. The receptor comes from a young woman in good health. The CDR3 DNA is TGTGCCAGCAGTACGGACAGGGACCATGAGCAGTTCTTC. Amino acid sequence: CASSTDRDHEQFF.